Detailed here is one T cell receptor (beta chain). The CDR3 covers 16 residues. The germline V gene has CDR1 SNHLY and CDR2 FYNNEI. V was pared by 6 bases and J by 1 base, with 16 bases between. Diagnostic criteria for definite or probable disease, in their recently defined form, were met by the patients with Susac syndrome. TEMRA cells were FACS-enriched and CD8+ and CD4+ T cells negatively isolated. These data originate in a study of CD8 T cells in Susac syndrome. Study context: Among the Susac syndrome patients sequenced, roughly six had active disease and about 8 were in remission.

Random hexamers primed reverse transcription of about 0.5 to 1 ug RNA. TCRdb ran MiXCR on the immunoSEQ multiplex PCR reads and lists one entry per CDR3 protein. The repertoire has roughly 200,000 distinct CDR3 sequences, about 93% of them found once; the top ten carry approximately 0.099%. Material: CD4+ T cells from PBMCs. This TCR came from a human donor with Susac syndrome. The chain combines TRBV2 with TRBJ2-1, with D perhaps TRBD1 (6 bases). CDR3 in amino acids: CASSADRTGSYNEQFF. CDR3 DNA: TGTGCCAGCAGCGCTGACAGAACAGGGTCCTACAATGAGCAGTTCTTC.